Each of the 16 T cell receptor beta chains below was sequenced from the same sample in a study of T-cell reconstitution after alpha-beta-depleted transplantation in children. Unique molecular identifiers were incorporated during preparation of the TCRbeta library. TCRdb called the PCR reads again in MiXCR, with one record for every CDR3 protein. The table shows approximately 130,000 distinct CDR3 sequences, with around a tenth occurring only once. The material sequenced was PBMCs, mostly from graft donor cells, taken 180 days after TCRalphabeta/CD19-depleted stem cell transplant. The receptor source for this set is a girl under two years old who had a stem cell transplant for combined immunodeficiency, so the T cells may come from the graft donor.

This clonotype turned up a few times. The CDR3 sequence is CASRAGAAYGYTF. The DNA of the CDR3 is TGTGCCAGCAGGGCCGGGGCAGCCTATGGCTACACCTTC. V is TRBV2 and J is TRBJ1-2; a possible D gene is TRBD1 (5 bases). Trimming cost V 6 bases and J 4 bases, with 12 bases left between them. This CDR3 has 13 amino acids. Germline lookup yields CDR1 SNHLY and CDR2 FYNNEI.

This clonotype was observed a few times. The chain combines TRBV6-1 with TRBJ1-1; D is ambiguous. CDR1 and CDR2 (germline): MNHNS, SASEGT. The CDR3 spans 13 residues. V lost 6 bases, J lost 0 bases, and 8 bases lay in between. In DNA form, the CDR3 reads TGTGCCAGCAGATCTAATATGAACACTGAAGCTTTCTTT. It codes for CASRSNMNTEAFF.

The chain is built from TRBV3-1 and TRBJ1-5; tentative D call: TRBD1 (5 bases). Germline V gives CDR1 LGHDT, CDR2 YNNKEL (reference sequence). V was cut by 3 bases and J by 10 bases, with 13 bases left in between. The CDR3 has 13 residues. CDR3 sequence reads: CASSHMGLFPQHF. The CDR3 DNA follows: TGTGCCAGCAGCCATATGGGACTTTTCCCCCAGCATTTT. Full variable domain (outside the CDR3, taken from reference TRBV3-1 and TRBJ1-5): DTAVSQTPKYLVTQMGNDKSIKCEQNLGHDTMYWYKQDSKKFLKIMFSYNNKELIINETVPNRFSPKSPDKAHLNLHINSLELGDSAVYFCASSHMGLFPQHFGDGTRLSIL.

This clonotype has more than one count but fewer than ten. The chain has TRBV15 and TRBJ2-6; D call uncertain. V was clipped by 3 bases and J by 0 bases, with 6 bases between them. There are 15 residues in the CDR3. Germline CDR1 reads LNHNV; CDR2 reads YYDKDF (reference sequence). CDR3 DNA sequence: TGTGCCACCAGCAGTCCGGTCTCTGGGGCCAACGTCCTGACTTTC. It yields the protein CATSSPVSGANVLTF.

This clonotype was detected only a few times. V and J are TRBV5-1 and TRBJ1-2; 11 bases fit TRBD1. The junction had 2 bases not matched to a gene; V was cut back by 4 bases and J by 3 bases. CDR1 is SGHRS, CDR2 YFSETQ, per germline. This CDR3 spans 14 amino acids. The CDR3 coding sequence is TGCGCCAGCAGCCCGGACAGGGGGCACTATGGCTACACCTTC. This translates into CASSPDRGHYGYTF.

This clonotype turned up a few times. This rearrangement joins TRBV6-5 to TRBJ1-2; the D is unclear. The CDR3 runs to 15 residues. Germline V CDR1 and CDR2: MNHEY, SVGAGI. The germline V and J ends were trimmed by 0 bases and 5 bases, with 13 bases remaining between them. The DNA for the CDR3 is TGTGCCAGCAGTTACTCGGGCAGCCTTCCATATGGCTACACCTTC. Translating gives CASSYSGSLPYGYTF.

With respect to this clonotype: A much larger clone is a single base away; this may be a read error. The V gene is TRBV5-1, the J gene TRBJ1-2, with TRBD1 as a possible D gene (5 bases). This CDR3 is built from 13 residues. CDR1 and CDR2 from the germline V gene are SGHRS and YFSETQ. Here the CDR3 DNA reads TGCTCCAGCAGCTTGGTGGGGGAAAGAGGCTACACCTTC. Translation: CSSSLVGERGYTF.

In its sample, this clonotype was seen a few times. The V gene is TRBV6-1, the J gene TRBJ2-7; TRBD1 might be the D (5 bases). Per the germline V gene, CDR1 is MNHNS and CDR2 is SASEGT. V was cut by 0 bases and J by 10 bases, with 10 bases left in between. The CDR3 has 12 residues. CDR3 bases: TGTGCCAGCAGTGAAGCGGGAAGGGGACAGTACTTC. Amino acid sequence: CASSEAGRGQYF.

This clonotype was picked up many times. The chain employs TRBV20-1 and TRBJ2-3; 9 bases map to TRBD2. The CDR3 is 14 residues long. Germline lookup yields CDR1 DFQATT and CDR2 SNEGSKA (reference sequence). Trimming cost V 5 bases and J 6 bases; bases outside gene matches: 9. The CDR3 DNA is TGCAGTGCTCGCTATAGCGGGAGTGGGGATACGCAGTATTTT. It encodes CSARYSGSGDTQYF.

This clonotype was counted between two and nine times. CDR3 sequence reads: CATNRDSSSPLHF. CDR3 coding DNA: TGTGCCACCAACCGGGACAGCAGCTCACCCCTCCACTTT. The chain employs TRBV12-3 or TRBV12-4 and TRBJ1-6, with 7 bases aligning to TRBD1. The CDR3 runs 13 residues. V lost 10 bases, J lost 10 bases, and 10 bases stayed unmatched.

The gene calls are TRBV4-3 and TRBJ1-5; TRBD1 aligns across 8 bases. This CDR3 contains 15 residues. Germline V gene sequence: CDR1 LGHNA, CDR2 YSLEER. Germline trimming cut 1 base from V and 4 bases from J; bases unmatched to any gene: 3. The CDR3 nucleotides are TGCGCCAGCAGCCAAGGGACAGGGAGGAATCAGCCCCAGCATTTT. Translating gives CASSQGTGRNQPQHF.

This clonotype has ten or more counts. The J gene is TRBJ1-1, the V gene TRBV7-2, with 8 positions matching TRBD1. Germline assignment: CDR1 SGHTA and CDR2 FQGNSA. This CDR3 comprises 18 residues. The trim removed 0 bases at V and 11 bases at J, leaving 20 bases unmatched. For the CDR3, the DNA is TGTGCCAGCAGCTTAGCCTCTGGGACAGGCCTTAAACCGTGGGGTGCTTTCTTT. Encoded protein: CASSLASGTGLKPWGAFF.

This rearrangement joins TRBV20-1 to TRBJ2-7; 11 bases fit TRBD2. The CDR3 loop spans 16 amino acids. Germline loops: CDR1 DFQATT, CDR2 SNEGSKA (reference sequence). Trimming at V came to 6 bases and at J to 2 bases, leaving 12 bases not matched to a gene. The CDR3 nucleotides read TGCAGTGCCGCCGGGACTAGCGGTATAACCGCCTACGAGCAGTACTTC. Encoded protein: CSAAGTSGITAYEQYF.

A single count supports this clonotype. A read error is possible here, since a much larger clone lies one base away. The chain carries TRBV20-1 and TRBJ2-5, with a possible D match to TRBD1 (5 bases). The CDR3 has 15 residues. Per the germline V gene, CDR1 is DFQATT and CDR2 is SNEGSKA (reference sequence). V lost 6 bases to trimming and J lost 5 bases, with 22 bases between them. The CDR3 DNA sequence: TGCAGTGCGAACCGCAGGGCAAGGTATCACGAGACCCAGTACTTC. Its protein product is CSANRRARYHETQYF.

The chain has TRBV29-1 and TRBJ1-4; possibly TRBD1 for D (6 bases). Looked up from germline, CDR1 is SQVTM and CDR2 is ANQGSEA. Trimming removed 5 bases from V and 3 bases from J, with 13 bases in between. This CDR3 region has 14 residues. DNA for the CDR3: TGCAGCGTTACCCGGGACAAGGCTAATGAAAAACTGTTTTTT. Amino acids: CSVTRDKANEKLFF.

This clonotype was seen a few times. J is TRBJ1-3 and V is TRBV12-3 or TRBV12-4; a weak D match, TRBD1 (5 bases). The V end lost 3 bases, the J end lost 4 bases, and 10 bases lay between the germline ends. The CDR3 has 14 residues. The CDR3 loop reads CASSFWGSGNTIYF. CDR3 DNA: TGTGCCAGCAGTTTCTGGGGGTCGGGAAACACCATATATTTT.